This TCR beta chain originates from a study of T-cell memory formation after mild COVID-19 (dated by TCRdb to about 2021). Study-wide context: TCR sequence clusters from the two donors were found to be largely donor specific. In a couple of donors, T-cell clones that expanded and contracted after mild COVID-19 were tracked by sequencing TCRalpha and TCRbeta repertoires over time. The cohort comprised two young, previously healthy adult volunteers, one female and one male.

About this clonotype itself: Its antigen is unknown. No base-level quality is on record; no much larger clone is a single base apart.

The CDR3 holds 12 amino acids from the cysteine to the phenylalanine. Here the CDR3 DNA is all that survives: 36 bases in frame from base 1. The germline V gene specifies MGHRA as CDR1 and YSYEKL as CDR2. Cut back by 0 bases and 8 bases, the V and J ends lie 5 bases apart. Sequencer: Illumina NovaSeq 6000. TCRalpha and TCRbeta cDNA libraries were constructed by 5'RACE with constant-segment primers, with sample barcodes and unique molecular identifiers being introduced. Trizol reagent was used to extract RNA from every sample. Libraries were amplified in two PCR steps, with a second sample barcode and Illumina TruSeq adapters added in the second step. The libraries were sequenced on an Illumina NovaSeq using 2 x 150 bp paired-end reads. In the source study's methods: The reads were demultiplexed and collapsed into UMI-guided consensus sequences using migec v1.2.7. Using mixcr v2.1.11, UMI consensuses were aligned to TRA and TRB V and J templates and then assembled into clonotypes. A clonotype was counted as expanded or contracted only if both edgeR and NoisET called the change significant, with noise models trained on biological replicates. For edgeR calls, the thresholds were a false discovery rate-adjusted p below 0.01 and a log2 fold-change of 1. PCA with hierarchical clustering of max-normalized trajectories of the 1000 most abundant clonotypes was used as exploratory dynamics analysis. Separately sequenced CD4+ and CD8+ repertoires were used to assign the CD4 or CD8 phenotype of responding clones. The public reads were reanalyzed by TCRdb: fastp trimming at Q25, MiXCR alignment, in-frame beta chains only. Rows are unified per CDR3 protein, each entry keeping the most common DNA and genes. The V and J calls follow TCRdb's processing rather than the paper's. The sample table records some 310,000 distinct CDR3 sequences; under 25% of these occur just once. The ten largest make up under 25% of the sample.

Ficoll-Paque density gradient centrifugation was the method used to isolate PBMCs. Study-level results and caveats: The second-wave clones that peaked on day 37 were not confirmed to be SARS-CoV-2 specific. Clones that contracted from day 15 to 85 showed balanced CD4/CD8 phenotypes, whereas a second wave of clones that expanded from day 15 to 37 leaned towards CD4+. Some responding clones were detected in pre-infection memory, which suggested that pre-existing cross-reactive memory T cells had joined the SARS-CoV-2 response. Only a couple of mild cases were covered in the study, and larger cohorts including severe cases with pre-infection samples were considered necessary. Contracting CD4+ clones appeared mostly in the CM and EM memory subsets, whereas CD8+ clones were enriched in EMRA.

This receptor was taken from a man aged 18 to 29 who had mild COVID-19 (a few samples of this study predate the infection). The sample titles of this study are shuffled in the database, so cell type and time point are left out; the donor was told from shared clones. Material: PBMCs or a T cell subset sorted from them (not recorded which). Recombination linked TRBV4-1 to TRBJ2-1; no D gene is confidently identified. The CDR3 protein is CASSQDGYEQFF. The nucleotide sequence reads TGCGCCAGCAGCCAAGATGGGTATGAGCAGTTCTTC.